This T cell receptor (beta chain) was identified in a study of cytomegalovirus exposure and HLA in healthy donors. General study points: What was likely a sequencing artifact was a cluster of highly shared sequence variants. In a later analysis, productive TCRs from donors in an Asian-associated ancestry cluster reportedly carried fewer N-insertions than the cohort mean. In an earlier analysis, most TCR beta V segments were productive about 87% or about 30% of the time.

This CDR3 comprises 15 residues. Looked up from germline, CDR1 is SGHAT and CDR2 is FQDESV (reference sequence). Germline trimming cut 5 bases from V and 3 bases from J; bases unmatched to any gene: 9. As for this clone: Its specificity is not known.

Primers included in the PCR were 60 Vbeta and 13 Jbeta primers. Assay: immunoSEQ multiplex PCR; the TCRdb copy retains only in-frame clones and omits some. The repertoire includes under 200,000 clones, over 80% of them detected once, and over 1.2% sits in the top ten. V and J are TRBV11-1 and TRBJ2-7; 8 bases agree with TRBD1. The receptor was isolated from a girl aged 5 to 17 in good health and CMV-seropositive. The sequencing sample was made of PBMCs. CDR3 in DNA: TGTGCCAGCAGCACATTAAGAACAGGGGGCTACGAGCAGTACTTC. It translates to CASSTLRTGGYEQYF.